Included here is one TCR beta chain sequence, with context. What it recognizes is unknown. Assay used: immunoSEQ multiplex PCR; TCRdb lists only in-frame clones, some missing. The sample includes 150,000 to 200,000 clones, around 94% of them seen just once. This entry comes from a study of T cell responses to AZD1222 COVID-19 vaccine. General observations from the study: Spike-spanning, vaccine-associated CD4 TCRs were dominant at 160-218 and 743-854. Nearly half of spike-specific TCRs reportedly target variant regions that are unmutated in the B.1.351 and B.1.1.7 variants. White British donors predominated, females outnumbered males, and clonal diversity was possibly underestimated.

This CDR3 contains 14 residues. Germline V gene lookup returns CDR1 LNHDA and CDR2 SQIVND (reference sequence). Trimming cost V 3 bases and J 0 bases, with 8 bases left between them. The source material was peripheral blood, sampled on day 0 of AZD1222 vaccination. The chain links TRBV19 to TRBJ2-5; the D gene is possibly TRBD2 (5 bases). The clonotype was recovered from an adult in good health. The CDR3 sequence: CASSMVAYQETQYF. CDR3 coding DNA: TGTGCCAGTAGTATGGTAGCGTACCAAGAGACCCAGTACTTC.